The clone carrying this T cell receptor (beta chain) was seen more than once but under ten times. Its antigen is not identified. Treatment described: oral pan-JAK inhibitor, 5-10 mg twice daily. This specimen comes from a study of CD8+ T cells in alopecia areata. Germline assignment: CDR1 SEHNR and CDR2 FQNEAQ (reference sequence). The CDR3 covers 15 residues. V shed 6 bases and J 3 bases; nucleotides not matched to a gene: 6. Notes on the study in general: Numerous clones, expanded in lesions, remained in scalp and blood during tofacitinib.

Investigators isolated RNA and reverse transcribed it into cDNA to act as the sequencing template. Libraries were prepared by immunoSEQ multiplex PCR; TCRdb keeps only in-frame clonotypes and omits some of them. In the table there are 150,000 to 250,000 clones, 60% of which are singletons. The source of this sequence is a human donor with alopecia areata. The chain couples TRBV7-9 to TRBJ1-4, with 8 bases identical to TRBD1. The sample was CD4+ T cells sorted from blood, taken at week 4, from a patient treated with tofacitinib. The CDR3 DNA follows: TGTGCCAGCAGACCTGACAGGGGATCTAATGAAAAACTGTTTTTT. Translating gives CASRPDRGSNEKLFF.